This T cell receptor (beta chain) originates from a study of beta chain features in type 1 diabetes. Study-level findings and limits: A potential PCR bias toward shorter templates would be equal in patient and control samples. Shorter TCRB CDR3s, moderately but significantly so, were found in Type 1 diabetes patients in all four CD4+ subsets. In the patient group, naive, central memory and Treg TCRB repertoires seemed more alike than in the healthy donor group.

In germline, CDR1 is GTSNPN, CDR2 SVGIG (reference sequence). This CDR3 spans 16 amino acids. Trimming removed 4 bases from V and 0 bases from J, with 16 bases in between. This clone was detected only a few times. Antigen unknown. Since all of the isolated RNA was reverse transcribed, expressed TCRB transcripts were what got sequenced. The assay was immunoSEQ multiplex PCR, and TCRdb's table has in-frame clones only and misses some. The sample has 680,000 or so clones; around an eighth are singletons. The rearrangement links TRBV30 to TRBJ1-3; D unresolved. The sequenced sample was naive CD4+ T cells from blood. The origin of this receptor is a man aged 18 to 35 with type 1 diabetes. The CDR3 DNA follows: TGTGCCTGGACCCGCCTAGGCAAAACCTCTGGAAACACCATATATTTT. It is translated as CAWTRLGKTSGNTIYF.